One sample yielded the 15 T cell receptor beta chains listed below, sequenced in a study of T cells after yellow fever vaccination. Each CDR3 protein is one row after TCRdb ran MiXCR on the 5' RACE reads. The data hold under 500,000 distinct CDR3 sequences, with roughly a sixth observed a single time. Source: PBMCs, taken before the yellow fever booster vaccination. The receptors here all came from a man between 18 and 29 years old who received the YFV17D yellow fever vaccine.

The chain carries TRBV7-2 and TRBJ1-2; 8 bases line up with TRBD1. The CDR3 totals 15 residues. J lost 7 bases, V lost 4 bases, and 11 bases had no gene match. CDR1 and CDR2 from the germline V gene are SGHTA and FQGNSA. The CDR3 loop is CASSYTGGLGPGYTF. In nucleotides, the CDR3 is TGTGCCAGCAGCTACACAGGGGGGTTGGGACCTGGCTACACCTTC. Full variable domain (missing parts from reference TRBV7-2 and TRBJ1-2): GAGVSQSPSNKVTEKGKDVELRCDPISGHTALYWYRQSLGQGLEFLIYFQGNSAPDKSGLPSDRFSAERTGGSVSTLTIQRTQQEDSAVYLCASSYTGGLGPGYTFGSGTRLTVV.

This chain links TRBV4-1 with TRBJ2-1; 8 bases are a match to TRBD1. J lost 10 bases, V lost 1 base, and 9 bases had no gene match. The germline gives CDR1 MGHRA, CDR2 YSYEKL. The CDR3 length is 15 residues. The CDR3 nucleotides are TGCGCCAGCAGCCAAGTAGTGGACAGGGTTCGAGAGCAGTTCTTC. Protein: CASSQVVDRVREQFF.

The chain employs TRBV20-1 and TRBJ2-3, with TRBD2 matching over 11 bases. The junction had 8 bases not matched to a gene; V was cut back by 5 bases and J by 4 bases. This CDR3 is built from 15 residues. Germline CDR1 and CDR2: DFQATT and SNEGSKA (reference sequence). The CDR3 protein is CSAPLLAGVPDTQYF. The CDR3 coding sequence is TGCAGTGCTCCCCTACTAGCGGGGGTCCCAGATACGCAGTATTTT.

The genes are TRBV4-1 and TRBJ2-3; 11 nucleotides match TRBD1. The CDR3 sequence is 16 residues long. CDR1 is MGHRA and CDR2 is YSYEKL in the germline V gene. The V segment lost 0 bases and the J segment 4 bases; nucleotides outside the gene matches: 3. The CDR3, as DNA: TGCGCCAGCAGCCAAGAACTGGGACAGGGGGCAGATACGCAGTATTTT. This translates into CASSQELGQGADTQYF.

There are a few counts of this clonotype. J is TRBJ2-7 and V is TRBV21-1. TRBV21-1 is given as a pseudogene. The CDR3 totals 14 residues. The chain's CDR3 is CASSKVRTGYEQYV. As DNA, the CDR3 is TGTGCCAGCAGCAAAGTCCGGACGGGCTACGAGCAGTACGTC.

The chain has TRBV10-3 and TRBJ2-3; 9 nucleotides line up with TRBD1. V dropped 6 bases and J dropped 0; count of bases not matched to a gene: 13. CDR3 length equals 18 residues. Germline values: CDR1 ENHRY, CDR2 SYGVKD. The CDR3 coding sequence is TGTGCCATCAGGGGCGGGACAGGGCGGACCTCTAGCACAGATACGCAGTATTTT. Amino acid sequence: CAIRGGTGRTSSTDTQYF.

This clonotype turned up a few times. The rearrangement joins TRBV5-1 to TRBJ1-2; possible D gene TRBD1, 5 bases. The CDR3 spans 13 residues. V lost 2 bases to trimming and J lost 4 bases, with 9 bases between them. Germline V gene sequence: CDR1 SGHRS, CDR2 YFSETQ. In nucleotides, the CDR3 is TGCGCCAGCAGCTTTCGGCAGGGCTATGGCTACACCTTC. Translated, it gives CASSFRQGYGYTF. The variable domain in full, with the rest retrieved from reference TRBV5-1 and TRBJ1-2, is KAGVTQTPRYLIKTRGQQVTLSCSPISGHRSVSWYQQTPGQGLQFLFEYFSETQRNKGNFPGRFSGRQFSNSRSEMNVSTLELGDSALYLCASSFRQGYGYTFGSGTRLTVV.

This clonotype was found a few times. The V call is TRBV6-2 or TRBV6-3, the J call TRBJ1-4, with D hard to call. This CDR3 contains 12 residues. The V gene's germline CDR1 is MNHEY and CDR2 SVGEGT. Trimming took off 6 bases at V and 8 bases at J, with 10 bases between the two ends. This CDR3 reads CASRTQAEKLFF. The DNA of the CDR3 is TGTGCCAGCAGAACCCAGGCCGAAAAACTGTTTTTT.

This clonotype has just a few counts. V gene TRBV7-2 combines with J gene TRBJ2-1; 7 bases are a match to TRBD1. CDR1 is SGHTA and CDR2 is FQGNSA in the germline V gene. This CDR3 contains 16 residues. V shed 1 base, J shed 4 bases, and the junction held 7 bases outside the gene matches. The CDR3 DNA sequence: TGTGCCAGCAGCTTAGGGCTTCCGGGACAGTACAATGAGCAGTTCTTC. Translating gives CASSLGLPGQYNEQFF.

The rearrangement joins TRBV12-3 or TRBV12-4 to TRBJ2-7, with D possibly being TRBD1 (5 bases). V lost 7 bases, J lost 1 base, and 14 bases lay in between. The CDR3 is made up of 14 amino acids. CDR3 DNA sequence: TGTGCCAGCATAGGGGCCAGGGCATCCTACGAGCAGTACTTC. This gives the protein CASIGARASYEQYF.

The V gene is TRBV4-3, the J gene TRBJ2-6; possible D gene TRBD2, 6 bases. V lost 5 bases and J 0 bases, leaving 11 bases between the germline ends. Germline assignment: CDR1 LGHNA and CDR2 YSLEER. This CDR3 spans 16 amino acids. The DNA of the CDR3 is TGCGCCAGCAGCACACGAGCGGGCTCTGGGGCCAACGTCCTGACTTTC. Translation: CASSTRAGSGANVLTF.

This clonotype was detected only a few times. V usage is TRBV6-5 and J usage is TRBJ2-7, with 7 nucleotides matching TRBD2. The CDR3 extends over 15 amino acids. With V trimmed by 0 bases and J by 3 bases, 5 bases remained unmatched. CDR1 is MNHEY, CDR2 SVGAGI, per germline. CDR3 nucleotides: TGTGCCAGCAGTTACTCGGCACTAGCGTTCTACGAGCAGTACGTC. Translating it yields CASSYSALAFYEQYV.

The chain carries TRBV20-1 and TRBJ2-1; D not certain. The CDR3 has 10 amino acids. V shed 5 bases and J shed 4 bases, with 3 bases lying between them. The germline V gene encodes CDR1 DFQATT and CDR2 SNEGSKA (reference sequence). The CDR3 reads CSAGYNEQFF. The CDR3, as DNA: TGCAGTGCTGGGTACAATGAGCAGTTCTTC.

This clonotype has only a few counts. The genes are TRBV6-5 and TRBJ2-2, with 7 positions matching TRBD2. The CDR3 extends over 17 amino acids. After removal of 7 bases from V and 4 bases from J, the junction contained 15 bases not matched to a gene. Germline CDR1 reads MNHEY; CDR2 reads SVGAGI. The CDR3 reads CASIRTRPRLGTGELFF. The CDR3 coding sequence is TGTGCCAGCATTAGGACTAGGCCACGTTTGGGCACCGGGGAGCTGTTTTTT.

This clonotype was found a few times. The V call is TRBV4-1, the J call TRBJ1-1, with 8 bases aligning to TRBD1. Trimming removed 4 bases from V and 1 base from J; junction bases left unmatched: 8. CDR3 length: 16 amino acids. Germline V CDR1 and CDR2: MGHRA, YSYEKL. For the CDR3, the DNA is TGCGCCAGCAGCCGACCCCGGACAGGGACGAACACTGAAGCTTTCTTT. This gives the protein CASSRPRTGTNTEAFF.